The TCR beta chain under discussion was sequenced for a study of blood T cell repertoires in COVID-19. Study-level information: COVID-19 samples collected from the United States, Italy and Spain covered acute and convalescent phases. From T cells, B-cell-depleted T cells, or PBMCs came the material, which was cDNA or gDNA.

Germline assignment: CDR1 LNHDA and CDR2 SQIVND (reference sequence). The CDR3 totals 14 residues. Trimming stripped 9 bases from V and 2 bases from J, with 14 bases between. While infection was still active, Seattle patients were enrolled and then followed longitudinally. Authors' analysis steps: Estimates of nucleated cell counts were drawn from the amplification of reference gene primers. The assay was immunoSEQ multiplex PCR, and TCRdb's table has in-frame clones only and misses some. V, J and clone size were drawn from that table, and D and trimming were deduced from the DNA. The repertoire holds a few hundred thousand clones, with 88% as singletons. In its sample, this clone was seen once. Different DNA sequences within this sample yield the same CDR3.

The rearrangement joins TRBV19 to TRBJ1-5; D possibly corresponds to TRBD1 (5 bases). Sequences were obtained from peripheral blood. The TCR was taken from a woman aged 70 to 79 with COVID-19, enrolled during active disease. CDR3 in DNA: TGTGCCAGCAGTGGGCAGGGTGGCAATCAGCCCCAGCATTTT. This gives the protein CASSGQGGNQPQHF.